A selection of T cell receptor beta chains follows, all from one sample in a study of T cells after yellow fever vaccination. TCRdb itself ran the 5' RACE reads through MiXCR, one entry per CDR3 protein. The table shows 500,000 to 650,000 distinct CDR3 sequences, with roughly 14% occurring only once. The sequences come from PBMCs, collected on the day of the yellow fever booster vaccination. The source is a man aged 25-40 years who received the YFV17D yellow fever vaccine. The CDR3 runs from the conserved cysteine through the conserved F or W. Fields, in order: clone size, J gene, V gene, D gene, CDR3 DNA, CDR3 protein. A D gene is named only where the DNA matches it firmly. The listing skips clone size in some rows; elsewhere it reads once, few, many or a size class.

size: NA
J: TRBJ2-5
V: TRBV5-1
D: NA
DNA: TGCGCCAGCAGCTTGGAGGGAGTGCAAGAGACCCAGTACTTC
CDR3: CASSLEGVQETQYF

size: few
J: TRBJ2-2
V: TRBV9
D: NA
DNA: TGTGCCAGCAGCGTACAGGGAGGCACCGGGGAGCTGTTTTTT
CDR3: CASSVQGGTGELFF

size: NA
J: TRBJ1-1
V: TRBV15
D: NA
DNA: TGTGCCACCAGCGGGCAGGGGAACACTGAAGCTTTCTTT
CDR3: CATSGQGNTEAFF

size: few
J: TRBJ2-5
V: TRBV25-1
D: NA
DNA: TGTGCCAGCAGTGAATGGCAGGGGCCGACCCAGTACTTC
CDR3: CASSEWQGPTQYF

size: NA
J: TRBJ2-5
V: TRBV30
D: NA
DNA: TGTGCCTGGGTCCCGGACGTAAAAGAGACCCAGTACTTC
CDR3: CAWVPDVKETQYF

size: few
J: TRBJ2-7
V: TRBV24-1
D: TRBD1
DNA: TGTGCCACCAGTGATTCCTCCCGGGACAGCCCCGAGCAGTACTTC
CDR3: CATSDSSRDSPEQYF

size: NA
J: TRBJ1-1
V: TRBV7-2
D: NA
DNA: TGTGCCAGCAGCCCACAAGTCGGGTGGAACACTGAAGCTTTCTTT
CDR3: CASSPQVGWNTEAFF

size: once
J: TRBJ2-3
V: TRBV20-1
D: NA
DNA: TGCAGTGCTAGGGGGGATGATACGCAGTATTTT
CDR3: CSARGDDTQYF

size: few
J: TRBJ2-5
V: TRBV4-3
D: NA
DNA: TGCGCCAGCTGCTACACAGGGACGAGGTTTGGGGAGACCCAGTACTTC
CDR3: CASCYTGTRFGETQYF

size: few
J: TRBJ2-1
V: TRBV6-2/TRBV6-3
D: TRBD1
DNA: TGTGCCACCGAGGGGATGACAGGGGACCACTACAATGAGCAGTTCTTC
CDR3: CATEGMTGDHYNEQFF